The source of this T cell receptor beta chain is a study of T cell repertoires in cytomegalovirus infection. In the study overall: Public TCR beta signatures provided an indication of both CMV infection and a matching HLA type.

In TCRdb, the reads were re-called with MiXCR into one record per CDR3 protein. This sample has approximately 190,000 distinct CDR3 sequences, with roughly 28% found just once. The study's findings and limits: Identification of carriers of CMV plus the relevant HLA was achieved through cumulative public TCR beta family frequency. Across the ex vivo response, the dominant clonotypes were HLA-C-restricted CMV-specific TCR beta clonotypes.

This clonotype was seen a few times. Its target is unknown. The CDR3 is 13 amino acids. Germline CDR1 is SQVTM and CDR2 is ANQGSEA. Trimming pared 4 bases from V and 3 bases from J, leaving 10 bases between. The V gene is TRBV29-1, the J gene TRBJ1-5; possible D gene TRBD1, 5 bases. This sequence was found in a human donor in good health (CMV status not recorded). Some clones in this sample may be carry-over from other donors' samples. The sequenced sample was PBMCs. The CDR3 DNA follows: TGCAGCGTTGGTCAGGGCCACAATCAGCCCCAGCATTTT. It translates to CSVGQGHNQPQHF.